The 27 T cell receptor beta chains below all came from one sample that was sequenced in a study of blood T cell repertoires in COVID-19. Clones were read by immunoSEQ multiplex PCR, and TCRdb kept only the in-frame ones, dropping some. The sample includes approximately 210,000 clones, approximately 82% of them seen just once. Sample: peripheral blood. The receptors here all came from a woman aged 40 to 50 with acute or convalescent COVID-19.

The rearrangement joins TRBV15 to TRBJ2-1, with 7 bases that match TRBD2. The CDR3 length is 14 residues. The germline V gene encodes CDR1 LNHNV and CDR2 YYDKDF (reference sequence). Germline trimming cut 0 bases from V and 14 bases from J; bases unmatched to any gene: 10. The CDR3 loop reads CATSRDPSGVGKFF. Here the CDR3 DNA reads TGTGCCACCAGCAGAGACCCGAGCGGGGTGGGGAAGTTCTTC.

CDR3 nucleotides: TGTGCCAGCAGCTTAGCAGGAGTTGGGTCACCCCTCCACTTT. Encoded protein: CASSLAGVGSPLHF. The chain has TRBV7-2 and TRBJ1-6; D is uncertain. V lost 0 bases to trimming and J lost 10 bases, with 10 bases between them. The CDR3 loop spans 14 amino acids. Germline V lookup: CDR1 SGHTA, CDR2 FQGNSA.

J is TRBJ2-7 and V is TRBV24-1, with 10 nucleotides matching TRBD2. V lost 5 bases, J lost 0 bases, and 9 bases stayed unmatched. The CDR3 consists of 17 residues. Germline CDR1 and CDR2: KGHDR and SFDVKD. The CDR3 sequence: CATSGPSGSWYSYEQYF. CDR3 bases: TGTGCCACCAGTGGGCCTAGCGGGAGTTGGTACTCCTACGAGCAGTACTTC.

The rearrangement joins TRBV27 to TRBJ2-1; TRBD2 matches 11 bases. CDR3 size: 15 residues. J lost 5 bases, V lost 5 bases, and 5 bases had no gene match. The V gene's germline CDR1 is MNHEY and CDR2 SMNVEV (reference sequence). The CDR3 reads CASSLSGGAHNEQFF. The CDR3 bases are TGTGCCAGCAGTCTTAGCGGGGGGGCCCACAATGAGCAGTTCTTC.

This chain connects TRBV3-1 (or the pseudogene TRBV3-2) to TRBJ1-5; 7 bases fit TRBD1. From germline, CDR1 is LGHDT and CDR2 YNNKEL (reference sequence). The CDR3 is 13 amino acids. The V segment lost 6 bases and the J segment 6 bases; nucleotides outside the gene matches: 5. The CDR3 sequence: CASSRGTVQPQHF. The CDR3 nucleotides are TGTGCCAGCAGTCGCGGGACAGTTCAGCCCCAGCATTTT.

DNA for the CDR3: TGTGCCAGTAGTGCGGGACTAGCGGGAGGCTCCTACGAGCAGTACTTC. The encoded protein is CASSAGLAGGSYEQYF. This chain connects TRBV19 to TRBJ2-7, with 15 bases fitting TRBD2. The CDR3 runs 16 residues. Germline CDR1 is LNHDA and CDR2 is SQIVND (reference sequence). J was trimmed by 0 bases and V by 5 bases; bases with no gene match: 2. Supplemented by reference TRBV19 and TRBJ2-7, the full variable domain reads DGGITQSPKYLFRKEGQNVTLSCEQNLNHDAMYWYRQDPGQGLRLIYYSQIVNDFQKGDIAEGYSVSREKKESFPLTVTSAQKNPTAFYLCASSAGLAGGSYEQYFGPGTRLTVT.

V usage is TRBV2 and J usage is TRBJ2-7; 8 bases agree with TRBD1. The germline V gene has CDR1 SNHLY and CDR2 FYNNEI. The trim removed 6 bases at V and 4 bases at J, leaving 11 bases unmatched. The CDR3 has 15 amino acids. CDR3 sequence: CASSQGQGYMYEQYF. The CDR3 nucleotides are TGTGCCAGCAGCCAAGGACAGGGATACATGTACGAGCAGTACTTC.

This clone appeared a single time. The chain combines TRBV6-5 with TRBJ1-1, with D perhaps matching TRBD1 (6 bases). The CDR3 extends over 13 amino acids. The ends were cut back, 0 bases at V and 6 bases at J, with 8 bases in the middle. Germline CDR1 MNHEY, CDR2 SVGAGI. CDR3 residues: CASSYSPGAEAFF. The CDR3 DNA reads TGTGCCAGCAGTTACTCGCCAGGGGCTGAAGCTTTCTTT.

This clone was seen only once. This chain connects TRBV23-1 to TRBJ1-1; D uncertain. TRBV23-1 is identified as an open reading frame with a role that is uncertain. The CDR3 contains 17 residues. Trimming cost V 2 bases and J 3 bases, with 19 bases left between them. As DNA, the CDR3 is TGCGCCAGCAGTCAAAACAATACCCGGGTCTTGGACACTGAAGCTTTCTTT. The encoded protein is CASSQNNTRVLDTEAFF.

A few counts support this clone. Other nucleotide sequences from this sample produce the same CDR3. The chain joins TRBV9 to TRBJ2-1, with D possibly matching TRBD2 (7 bases). Trimming shortened V by 0 bases and J by 2 bases, and 12 bases separated the two germline ends. The germline V gene encodes CDR1 SGDLS and CDR2 YYNGEE. This CDR3 contains 16 residues. CDR3 in amino acids: CASSVEGGGPYNEQFF. The CDR3 nucleotides read TGTGCCAGCAGCGTAGAGGGCGGGGGCCCCTACAATGAGCAGTTCTTC.

J is TRBJ2-3 and V is TRBV5-1, with 7 bases fitting TRBD2. The CDR3 is made up of 16 amino acids. Germline trimming cut 4 bases from V and 2 bases from J; bases unmatched to any gene: 10. The V gene's germline CDR1 is SGHRS and CDR2 YFSETQ. CDR3 nucleotide sequence: TGCGCCAGCAGCCCCCTTGGGGGGGGGTCCACAGATACGCAGTATTTT. This encodes CASSPLGGGSTDTQYF.

The chain joins TRBV2 to TRBJ1-5; 7 bases line up with TRBD1. From germline, CDR1 is SNHLY and CDR2 FYNNEI. The CDR3 runs to 15 residues. After removal of 6 bases from V and 4 bases from J, the junction contained 9 bases not matched to a gene. CDR3 amino acids: CASREQGWGNQPQHF. The CDR3 bases are TGTGCCAGCAGGGAACAGGGGTGGGGTAATCAGCCCCAGCATTTT.

V and J are TRBV3-1 (or the pseudogene TRBV3-2) and TRBJ1-6, with D possibly being TRBD1 (6 bases). CDR3 length: 17 residues. The germline V gene has CDR1 LGHDT and CDR2 YNNKEL (reference sequence). V shed 1 base and J shed 0 bases, with 10 bases lying between them. The CDR3 DNA reads as TGTGCCAGCAGCCAAGTAGGCAGGGGCTCCTATAATTCACCCCTCCACTTT. Translation gives CASSQVGRGSYNSPLHF.

This chain connects TRBV10-2 to TRBJ2-1; 8 nucleotides match TRBD1. This CDR3 contains 14 residues. Trimming took 4 bases from V and 4 from J; bases not matched to a gene: 3. Germline V gene lookup returns CDR1 WSHSY and CDR2 SAAADI. CDR3 nucleotide sequence: TGCGCCAGCAGTGTGACAGGGGCGTACAATGAGCAGTTCTTC. Translating gives CASSVTGAYNEQFF.

The chain carries TRBV7-2 and TRBJ2-1, with unresolved D. V was cut by 3 bases and J by 2 bases, with 5 bases left in between. CDR1 and CDR2 (germline): SGHTA, FQGNSA. The CDR3 is 13 residues long. The chain's CDR3 is CASSLFAYNEQFF. In nucleotides, the CDR3 is TGTGCCAGCAGCTTGTTCGCCTACAATGAGCAGTTCTTC.

The CDR3 bases are TGTGCCAGCAGCGACACTAGCAACTCCTACAATGAGCAGTTCTTC. As protein: CASSDTSNSYNEQFF. The genes are TRBV7-2 and TRBJ2-1; possible D gene TRBD2, 6 bases. V lost 5 bases to trimming and J lost 0 bases, with 11 bases between them. The CDR3 runs 15 residues. CDR1 and CDR2 (germline): SGHTA, FQGNSA.

This clone was observed once. CDR3 DNA sequence: TGTGCCAGCAATTACAGGGGTGACACCGGGGAGCTGTTTTTT. Amino acids: CASNYRGDTGELFF. The V gene is TRBV11-1, the J gene TRBJ2-2, with TRBD1 identical over 7 bases. This CDR3 spans 14 amino acids. CDR1 is SGHAT, CDR2 FQDESV, per germline (reference sequence). With 7 bases clipped from V and 3 bases from J, the junction kept 5 bases outside the gene matches.

The V and J genes are TRBV5-5 and TRBJ2-7; the match to TRBD1 covers 8 bases. This CDR3 region has 17 residues. With V trimmed by 4 bases and J by 5 bases, 17 bases remained unmatched. Germline lookup yields CDR1 SGHKS and CDR2 YYEKEE (reference sequence). The CDR3 DNA reads as TGTGCCAGCAGCGCTGGACAGGGCCGGCATTATATGGACGAGCAGTACTTC. Translating gives CASSAGQGRHYMDEQYF.

V usage is TRBV10-2 and J usage is TRBJ1-6, with a possible D match to TRBD1 (5 bases). Germline assignment: CDR1 WSHSY and CDR2 SAAADI. Between the trimmed V and J ends, which lost 5 bases and 7 bases, there was a span of 6 bases. The CDR3 is 12 residues long. The CDR3 reads CASSPGNSPLHF. The CDR3 coding sequence is TGCGCCAGCAGTCCAGGGAATTCACCCCTCCACTTT.

V usage is TRBV6-4 and J usage is TRBJ2-1; D not resolved. The CDR3 is 13 amino acids. Germline V gene sequence: CDR1 MRHNA, CDR2 SNTAGT. Deletions cut 3 bases from V and 9 bases from J, with 12 bases between. The CDR3 nucleotides read TGTGCCAGCAGTGAGCTGCGTGCCTCTGAGCAGTTCTTC. Its translation: CASSELRASEQFF.

J is TRBJ2-5 and V is TRBV5-1; TRBD2 matches 7 bases. The junction had 7 bases not matched to a gene; V was cut back by 3 bases and J by 5 bases. Germline V gene data show CDR1 as SGHRS and CDR2 as YFSETQ. The length of the CDR3 is 14 residues. The CDR3 here is CASSSGGFRETQYF. CDR3 nucleotide sequence: TGCGCCAGCAGCTCCGGGGGGTTCCGTGAGACCCAGTACTTC.

This clone came up once. The J gene is TRBJ1-2, the V gene TRBV7-2; D call uncertain. V dropped 0 bases and J dropped 2 bases, with 7 bases sitting between them. The length of the CDR3 is 14 residues. Germline V gene lookup returns CDR1 SGHTA and CDR2 FQGNSA. The DNA for the CDR3 is TGTGCCAGCAGCTTAGCAACTCAAAACTATGGCTACACCTTC. Protein product: CASSLATQNYGYTF.

This CDR3 is CAWSQYRTQSNYGYTF. The CDR3 DNA reads as TGTGCCTGGAGTCAATATCGGACACAATCTAACTATGGCTACACCTTC. The rearrangement joins TRBV30 to TRBJ1-2; a weak D match, TRBD1 (5 bases). Trimming took 2 bases from V and 0 from J, leaving 16 bases between them. There are 16 residues in the CDR3. Germline CDR1 reads GTSNPN; CDR2 reads SVGIG (reference sequence).

The CDR3 sequence is CASSYIGLAVNEQFF. CDR3 DNA sequence: TGTGCCAGCAGTTACATCGGCCTAGCGGTAAATGAGCAGTTCTTC. The chain combines TRBV6-2 or TRBV6-3 with TRBJ2-1; 7 bases are a match to TRBD2. V was pared by 2 bases and J by 7 bases, with 8 bases of the junction left unmatched. Germline V gene sequence: CDR1 MNHEY, CDR2 SVGEGT. This CDR3 is built from 15 residues.

The chain links TRBV18 to TRBJ2-7, with 9 bases aligning to TRBD1. Germline loops: CDR1 KGHSH, CDR2 LQKENI. The CDR3 contains 15 residues. V shed 2 bases and J 1 base; nucleotides not matched to a gene: 3. The CDR3 here is CASSPTGGRSYEQYF. The CDR3 region has the DNA TGTGCCAGCTCACCAACAGGGGGCCGTTCCTACGAGCAGTACTTC.

The V gene is TRBV15, the J gene TRBJ2-7; TRBD1 matches at 7 bases. The CDR3 has 14 amino acids. In germline, CDR1 is LNHNV, CDR2 YYDKDF (reference sequence). V lost 4 bases and J lost 0; bases outside the gene matches: 3. CDR3 residues: CATSMGQHSYEQYF. CDR3 sequence (DNA): TGTGCCACCAGCATGGGACAGCACTCCTACGAGCAGTACTTC.

The CDR3 DNA follows: TGTGCCAGCTGTGCGGGTGCGGGGGGCGGCTACAATGAGCAGTTCTTC. It specifies CASCAGAGGGYNEQFF. This rearrangement joins TRBV18 to TRBJ2-1; 8 bases are a match to TRBD2. The V and J ends lost 7 bases and 3 bases, in that order; junction bases with no gene match: 11. Per germline, CDR1 KGHSH and CDR2 LQKENI. This CDR3 region has 16 residues.